The clone carrying this T cell receptor beta chain was counted only a few times. This CDR3 region has 14 residues. Per the germline V gene, CDR1 is ENHRY and CDR2 is SYGVKD. Trimming took 0 bases from V and 11 from J, leaving 16 bases between them. This entry belongs to a study of blood T cell repertoires in COVID-19. Assay used: immunoSEQ multiplex PCR; TCRdb lists only in-frame clones, some missing. The data show fewer than 200,000 clones, with 74% seen just once and 3% held by the top ten. Sequencing used peripheral blood. The sequence was obtained from an elderly woman with acute or convalescent COVID-19. The chain combines TRBV10-3 with TRBJ1-1; possible D gene TRBD1, 5 bases. The CDR3 bases are TGTGCCATCAGTGAGTCGAACGAGGCGACAGAGGCTTTCTTT. This encodes CAISESNEATEAFF.